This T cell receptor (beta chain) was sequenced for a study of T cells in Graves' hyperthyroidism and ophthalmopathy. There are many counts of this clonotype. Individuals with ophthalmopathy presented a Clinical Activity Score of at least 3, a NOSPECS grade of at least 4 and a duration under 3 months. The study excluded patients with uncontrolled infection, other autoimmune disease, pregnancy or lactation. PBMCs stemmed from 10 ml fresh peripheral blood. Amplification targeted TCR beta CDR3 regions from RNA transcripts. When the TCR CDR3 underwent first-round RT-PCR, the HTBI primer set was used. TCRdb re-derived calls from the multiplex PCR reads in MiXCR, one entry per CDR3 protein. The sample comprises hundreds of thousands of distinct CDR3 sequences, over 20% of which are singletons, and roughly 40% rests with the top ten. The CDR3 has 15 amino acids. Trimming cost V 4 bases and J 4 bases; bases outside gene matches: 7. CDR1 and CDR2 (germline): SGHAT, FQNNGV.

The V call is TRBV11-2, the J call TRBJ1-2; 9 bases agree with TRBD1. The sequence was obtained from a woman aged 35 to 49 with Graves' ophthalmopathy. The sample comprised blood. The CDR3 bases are TGTGCCAGCAGCTCGGGACAGGGAAAGGGCTATGGCTACACCTTC. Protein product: CASSSGQGKGYGYTF. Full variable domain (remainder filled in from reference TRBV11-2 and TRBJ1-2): EAGVAQSPRYKIIEKRQSVAFWCNPISGHATLYWYQQILGQGPKLLIQFQNNGVVDDSQLPKDRFSAERLKGVDSTLKIQPAKLEDSAVYLCASSSGQGKGYGYTFGSGTRLTVV.